The 23 T cell receptor beta chains presented below share a single source sample, sequenced in a study of shared clonotypes between healthy human individuals. Sequencing used immunoSEQ multiplex PCR; TCRdb keeps in-frame clones, though not all of them. The sample lists over a million clones, just under 99% seen once, with 0.36% in the top ten. What was sequenced was naive CD4+ T cells sorted from blood. Subset noted: CD45RA+ positively selected. Receptor source: a man between 25 and 39 years old in good health.

This chain connects TRBV5-1 to TRBJ1-4; the match to TRBD1 covers 7 bases. Losses at the gene ends were 4 bases for V and 6 bases for J; bases not matched to a gene: 9. Germline CDR1 and CDR2: SGHRS and YFSETQ. This CDR3 spans 15 amino acids. The CDR3 DNA is TGCGCCAGCAGCGACCTAGACAGGGATCATGAAAAACTGTTTTTT. Translating it yields CASSDLDRDHEKLFF.

This chain uses TRBV7-3 with TRBJ2-3; the match to TRBD2 covers 9 bases. V dropped 5 bases and J dropped 3; count of bases not matched to a gene: 6. Germline CDR1 and CDR2: SGHTA and FQGTGA. The CDR3 is made up of 15 amino acids. This CDR3 is CASSALAGVTDTQYF. The CDR3 DNA reads TGTGCCAGCAGCGCGTTAGCGGGAGTGACAGATACGCAGTATTTT.

Only a few counts were recorded for this clone. The J gene is TRBJ2-2, the V gene TRBV14, with D hard to call. CDR3 length: 15 amino acids. Germline-derived CDR1 and CDR2 are SGHDN and FVKESK. The V gene lost 1 base and the J gene lost 0 bases, with 6 bases spanning the gap. The DNA of the CDR3 is TGTGCCAGCAGCCAAGTTAGGTCGAACACCGGGGAGCTGTTTTTT. Translated: CASSQVRSNTGELFF.

A note on this clone: At the DNA level, this CDR3 is encoded by other sequences in the same sample as well. The chain is built from TRBV20-1 and TRBJ2-1, with D unresolved. V lost 3 bases, J lost 4 bases, and 4 bases lay in between. CDR3 size: 11 residues. CDR1 is DFQATT and CDR2 is SNEGSKA in the germline V gene (reference sequence). Written as DNA, the CDR3 is TGCAGTGCTAGGCCGTACAATGAGCAGTTCTTC. Translating gives CSARPYNEQFF.

The CDR3 region is CATRKRQGSDTQYF. The CDR3 coding sequence is TGTGCCACCAGAAAAAGACAGGGTTCAGATACGCAGTATTTT. The chain uses TRBV15 and TRBJ2-3; 7 nucleotides align to TRBD1. CDR3 size: 14 residues. The V and J ends lost 6 bases and 4 bases, in that order; junction bases with no gene match: 7. Germline values: CDR1 LNHNV, CDR2 YYDKDF (reference sequence).

The gene calls are TRBV28 and TRBJ2-7; 7 nucleotides align to TRBD1. J gave up 5 bases and V 5 bases, and 6 bases lay outside the gene matches. Germline V gene data show CDR1 as MDHEN and CDR2 as SYDVKM. The CDR3 totals 13 residues. CDR3: CASSQTGRHEQYF. The CDR3 region has the DNA TGTGCCAGCAGTCAGACAGGGAGACACGAGCAGTACTTC.

The genes are TRBV29-1 and TRBJ2-5; no clear D. The CDR3 has 13 amino acids. The V end was cut by 7 bases, the J end by 5 bases, with 17 bases between. Germline CDR1 and CDR2: SQVTM and ANQGSEA. CDR3: CSASLVLGETQYF. The CDR3 nucleotides read TGCAGCGCCTCGTTAGTCCTTGGGGAGACCCAGTACTTC.

The gene calls are TRBV5-1 and TRBJ1-2; D may be TRBD1 (5 bases). Germline CDR1 is SGHRS and CDR2 is YFSETQ. This CDR3 contains 14 residues. V shed 4 bases and J shed 6 bases, with 16 bases lying between them. The chain's CDR3 is CASSTGALQDGYTF. The CDR3 nucleotides read TGCGCCAGCAGCACCGGGGCCCTCCAGGATGGCTACACCTTC.

The rearrangement joins TRBV29-1 to TRBJ2-7; 9 nucleotides agree with TRBD1. V trimming: 2 bases; J trimming: 2 bases; junction bases outside the gene matches: 7. Germline assignment: CDR1 SQVTM and CDR2 ANQGSEA. This CDR3 is 15 amino acids long. Here the CDR3 DNA reads TGCAGCGTTGAACCGGGACAGGGATACACCTACGAGCAGTACTTC. Translation: CSVEPGQGYTYEQYF.

The V gene is TRBV5-1, the J gene TRBJ2-3, with a tentative D call TRBD1 (6 bases). This CDR3 spans 14 amino acids. The germline CDR1 and CDR2 sequences are SGHRS and YFSETQ. V lost 6 bases and J 2 bases, leaving 13 bases between the germline ends. CDR3 in amino acids: CASTPDSPTDTQYF. CDR3 DNA: TGCGCCAGCACCCCGGACAGTCCCACAGATACGCAGTATTTT.

This clone appeared once. This CDR3 is also generated by other DNA sequences in the sample. The chain employs TRBV9 and TRBJ2-2; D is unclear. The V gene's germline CDR1 is SGDLS and CDR2 YYNGEE. V was pared by 0 bases and J by 4 bases, with 7 bases between. CDR3 size: 14 residues. The CDR3 nucleotides read TGTGCCAGCAGCGTAGTAGGCGGCACCGGGGAGCTGTTTTTT. Its translation is CASSVVGGTGELFF.

The rearrangement uses TRBV2 and TRBJ2-2; no definite D call. Trimming removed 3 bases at V and 4 bases at J, with 9 bases between. Germline loops: CDR1 SNHLY, CDR2 FYNNEI. This CDR3 is built from 14 residues. The CDR3 region has the DNA TGTGCCAGCAGTGACCCTATAGGCACCGGGGAGCTGTTTTTT. The encoded protein is CASSDPIGTGELFF.

The J gene is TRBJ1-2, the V gene TRBV28, with D hard to call. From germline, CDR1 is MDHEN and CDR2 SYDVKM. V lost 4 bases to trimming and J lost 3 bases, with 9 bases between them. CDR3 size: 13 residues. For the CDR3, the DNA is TGTGCCAGCAGTTCAGGAGGGTACTATGGCTACACCTTC. The encoded protein is CASSSGGYYGYTF.

This rearrangement joins TRBV2 to TRBJ1-2; D gene unclear. The CDR3 is made up of 15 amino acids. V lost 2 bases and J 1 base, leaving 11 bases between the germline ends. Germline assignment: CDR1 SNHLY and CDR2 FYNNEI. The CDR3 DNA reads as TGTGCCAGCAGTGAAATGGGAAGGCGTAACTATGGCTACACCTTC. Encoded protein: CASSEMGRRNYGYTF.

This clone was seen a single time. This chain uses TRBV7-2 with TRBJ1-1, with D maybe TRBD1 (6 bases). CDR1 SGHTA and CDR2 FQGNSA come from the germline V gene. The ends were cut back, 0 bases at V and 8 bases at J, with 10 bases in the middle. The CDR3 is 13 amino acids. CDR3 protein: CASSLAEGGEAFF. The CDR3 region has the DNA TGTGCCAGCAGCTTAGCGGAAGGGGGGGAAGCTTTCTTT.

The V gene is TRBV28, the J gene TRBJ2-7; the D gene is possibly TRBD1 (6 bases). Germline CDR1 reads MDHEN; CDR2 reads SYDVKM. The CDR3 has 18 residues. Trimming cost V 2 bases and J 1 base, with 21 bases left between them. The CDR3 spells CASSLPPDRLKPSYEQYF. DNA for the CDR3: TGTGCCAGCAGTTTACCTCCCGACAGGCTTAAGCCTTCCTACGAGCAGTACTTC.

The genes are TRBV11-2 and TRBJ2-7, with 11 bases aligning to TRBD2. The germline V gene encodes CDR1 SGHAT and CDR2 FQNNGV. With 5 bases clipped from V and 4 bases from J, the junction kept 10 bases outside the gene matches. The CDR3 is made up of 16 amino acids. CDR3 sequence: CASSPLSGRAFYEQYF. CDR3 coding DNA: TGTGCCAGCAGCCCCCTTAGCGGGAGGGCCTTTTACGAGCAGTACTTC.

The rearrangement uses TRBV10-3 and TRBJ2-7; 10 nucleotides agree with TRBD1. This CDR3 is built from 13 residues. Germline loops: CDR1 ENHRY, CDR2 SYGVKD. After removal of 2 bases from V and 11 bases from J, the junction contained 6 bases not matched to a gene. This CDR3 is CAISEAGTGEKYF. The DNA for the CDR3 is TGTGCCATCAGTGAGGCGGGGACAGGGGAAAAGTACTTC.

The rearrangement joins TRBV5-3 to TRBJ2-3; no firm D call. TRBV5-3 is reported as an ORF; its role is uncertain. Trimming stripped 9 bases from V and 6 bases from J, with 29 bases between. There are 17 residues in the CDR3. CDR3 DNA: TGTGCCATTTTGCAATCTAAATTTCTAGGGTATGGTGATACGCAGTATTTT. It specifies CAILQSKFLGYGDTQYF.

The rearrangement links TRBV20-1 to TRBJ1-4; D ambiguous. The germline gives CDR1 DFQATT, CDR2 SNEGSKA (reference sequence). V lost 6 bases and J lost 8, with 10 bases in between. The CDR3 consists of 11 residues. The CDR3 coding sequence is TGCAGTGCCGGCGGCCCGGAAAAACTGTTTTTT. The encoded protein is CSAGGPEKLFF.

The chain joins TRBV28 to TRBJ2-2; tentative D call: TRBD2 (5 bases). This CDR3 contains 15 residues. In germline, CDR1 is MDHEN, CDR2 SYDVKM. V lost 4 bases to trimming and J lost 2 bases, with 11 bases between them. The CDR3 sequence is CASSSSDFNTGELFF. The CDR3, as DNA: TGTGCCAGCAGTTCGTCGGACTTCAACACCGGGGAGCTGTTTTTT.

This chain joins TRBV10-1 and TRBJ2-5; D is unclear. This CDR3 has 10 amino acids. Germline CDR1 WNHNN, CDR2 SYGVQD (reference sequence). V lost 8 bases and J lost 9, with 10 bases in between. The CDR3 DNA reads as TGCGCCAGCGGGATGCGAGCCCAGTACTTC. Its protein product is CASGMRAQYF.

This chain uses TRBV21-1 with TRBJ1-2. TRBV21-1 is noted as a pseudogene. There are 14 residues in the CDR3. The CDR3 region is CASSPPGTYYGYTF. The CDR3, as DNA: TGTGCCAGCAGCCCCCCGGGGACGTACTATGGCTACACCTTC.